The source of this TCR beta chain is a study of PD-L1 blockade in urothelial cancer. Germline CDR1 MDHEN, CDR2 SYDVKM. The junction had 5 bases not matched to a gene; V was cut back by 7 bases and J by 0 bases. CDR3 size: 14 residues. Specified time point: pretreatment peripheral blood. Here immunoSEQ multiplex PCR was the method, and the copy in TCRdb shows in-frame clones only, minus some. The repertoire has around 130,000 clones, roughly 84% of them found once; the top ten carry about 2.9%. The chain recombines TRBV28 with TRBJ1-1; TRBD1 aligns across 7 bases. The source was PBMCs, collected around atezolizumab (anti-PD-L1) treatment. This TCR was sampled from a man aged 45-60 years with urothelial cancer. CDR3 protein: CASKYRGLNTEAFF. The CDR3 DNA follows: TGTGCCAGCAAGTACAGGGGACTGAACACTGAAGCTTTCTTT.